The 5 T cell receptor beta chains given below trace back to one sample, sequenced in a study of a mutant IDH1 vaccine in newly diagnosed glioma. The table came from immunoSEQ multiplex PCR; TCRdb's copy has only in-frame clones and leaves some out. The table includes fewer than 65,000 clones, around 80% detected once. Their specific antigens are unknown. Time point given: week 5, during vaccination. Every vaccination contained 300 ug of the mutant IDH1 20-mer peptide and was paired with topical imiquimod. The input for sequencing was PBMCs, taken from a glioma patient whose treatment included an IDH1 peptide vaccine. The source is a man aged 25-45 years with glioma.

The chain carries TRBV10-3 and TRBJ2-3; TRBD1 matches 9 bases. The CDR3 is 14 residues long. Germline V gene sequence: CDR1 ENHRY, CDR2 SYGVKD. V was pared by 8 bases and J by 2 bases, with 5 bases of the junction left unmatched. The CDR3 sequence is CAILGDRDTDTQYF. For the CDR3, the DNA is TGTGCCATCTTAGGGGACAGGGACACAGATACGCAGTATTTT.

The chain uses TRBV7-6 and TRBJ1-1; 8 bases are shared with TRBD1. This CDR3 is 15 amino acids long. The V gene end was trimmed by 5 bases and the J gene end by 1 base; junction bases not matched to a gene: 6. Germline V gene lookup returns CDR1 SGHVS and CDR2 FNYEAQ. The DNA of the CDR3 is TGTGCCAGCAGCCCCCCAGGGGGCAGGAACACTGAAGCTTTCTTT. Its protein is CASSPPGGRNTEAFF.

With regard to this clone: Other DNA sequences of this sample code for an identical CDR3. V and J are TRBV18 and TRBJ2-1; TRBD1 might be the D (5 bases). This CDR3 region has 12 residues. Between the trimmed V and J ends, which lost 1 base and 7 bases, there was a span of 5 bases. Germline V lookup: CDR1 KGHSH, CDR2 LQKENI. In DNA, the CDR3 is TGTGCCAGCTCACCACAGGGGAATGAGCAGTTCTTC. This sequence encodes CASSPQGNEQFF.

This clone was counted a few times. The rearrangement joins TRBV7-9 to TRBJ1-1; D is unresolved. The CDR3 spans 13 residues. Deletions cut 3 bases from V and 1 base from J, with 6 bases between. CDR1 is SEHNR and CDR2 is FQNEAQ in the germline V gene (reference sequence). The chain's CDR3 is CASSFVPNTEAFF. As DNA, the CDR3 is TGTGCCAGCAGCTTCGTCCCGAACACTGAAGCTTTCTTT.

J is TRBJ2-5 and V is TRBV19, with unresolved D. The CDR3 covers 14 residues. Germline lookup yields CDR1 LNHDA and CDR2 SQIVND (reference sequence). V lost 7 bases, J lost 3 bases, and 15 bases lay in between. The CDR3 nucleotides read TGTGCCAGTACCGCTCGGCTCAATAAAGAGACCCAGTACTTC. Translated, it gives CASTARLNKETQYF.